The sample holds many counts of the clone carrying this TCR beta chain. What it binds is unknown. Constant-region reverse primers amplified full-length variable regions, followed by semi-nested Nested Universal Primer A PCR. A single record per CDR3 protein comes from TCRdb applying MiXCR to the 5' RACE reads. The table lists over 45,000 distinct CDR3 sequences, approximately 26% of them singletons. This CDR3 comprises 15 residues. Germline V lookup: CDR1 SGDLS, CDR2 YYNGEE. Trimming left V 0 bases short and J 4 bases short, with 11 bases between. Study-wide results and limits: In terms of TCR gene usage, tumor memory CD4+ T cells clustered together with blood and lymph node memory CD4+ cells, as well as with lymph node naive CD4+ cells.

Cells sorted as Tregs were CD4+, CD25+ and CD127-/low. The genes are TRBV9 and TRBJ2-1; a possible D gene is TRBD2 (6 bases). The clonotype originates from a female donor with breast cancer. Sequenced: tumor-infiltrating Tregs sorted from the breast tumor. The CDR3 coding sequence is TGTGCCAGCAGCGTAGAGCTAGCGCCTTACAATGAGCAGTTCTTC. This codes for CASSVELAPYNEQFF.